This T cell receptor beta chain was sequenced in a study of CD8+ T cells in alopecia areata. cDNA serving as the sequencing template came from extracted, reverse transcribed RNA. Profiling relied on immunoSEQ multiplex PCR, and the TCRdb table lists in-frame clones only, not all of them. This table holds around 200,000 clones, 45% to 75% found once. The CDR3 totals 14 residues. In germline, CDR1 is GTSNPN, CDR2 SVGIG (reference sequence). V was pared by 0 bases and J by 3 bases, with 8 bases between. Indicated treatment: oral pan-JAK inhibitor, 5-10 mg twice daily. This chain links TRBV30 with TRBJ2-2; D possibly uses TRBD1 or TRBD2 (5 bases each). The sample consisted of CD4+ T cells sorted from blood, taken at week 4, from a patient treated with tofacitinib. This receptor was identified in a human donor with alopecia areata. The CDR3 bases are TGTGCCTGGAGTGTTGGGGGACACACCGGGGAGCTGTTTTTT. Protein product: CAWSVGGHTGELFF. The whole variable domain, filled in from reference TRBV30 and TRBJ2-2, reads SQTIHQWPATLVQPVGSPLSLECTVEGTSNPNLYWYRQAAGRGLQLLFYSVGIGQISSEVPQNLSASRPQDRQFILSSKKLLLSDSGFYLCAWSVGGHTGELFFGEGSRLTVL.